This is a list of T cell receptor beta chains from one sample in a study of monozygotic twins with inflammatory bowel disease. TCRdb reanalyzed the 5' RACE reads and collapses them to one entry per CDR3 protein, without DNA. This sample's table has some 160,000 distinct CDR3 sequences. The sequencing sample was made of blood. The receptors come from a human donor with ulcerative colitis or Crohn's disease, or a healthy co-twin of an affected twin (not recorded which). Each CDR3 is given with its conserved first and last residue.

CDR3aa: CASSRSGSSTDTQYF
j_gene: TRBJ2-3
v_gene: TRBV4-3

CDR3aa: CASSPRTGRTGELFF
j_gene: TRBJ2-2
v_gene: TRBV5-6

CDR3aa: CASSLEGGSLNEQFF
j_gene: TRBJ2-1
v_gene: TRBV7-2

CDR3aa: CASRSGTQETQYF
j_gene: TRBJ2-5
v_gene: TRBV12-3/TRBV12-4

CDR3aa: CASSLQGNQPQYF
j_gene: TRBJ1-5
v_gene: TRBV5-6

CDR3aa: CASSLLFSGARGELFF
j_gene: TRBJ2-2
v_gene: TRBV7-2

CDR3aa: CASSFTVAADYEQYF
j_gene: TRBJ2-7
v_gene: TRBV19

CDR3aa: CASSAELGYGAKNIQYF
j_gene: TRBJ2-4
v_gene: TRBV9

CDR3aa: CASNKLLAGGPYNEQFF
j_gene: TRBJ2-1
v_gene: TRBV27

CDR3aa: CASSSYRARGYEQYF
j_gene: TRBJ2-7
v_gene: TRBV5-6

CDR3aa: CASSLVPTRRSSYEQYF
j_gene: TRBJ2-7
v_gene: TRBV7-2

CDR3aa: CASSLRNTGELFF
j_gene: TRBJ2-2
v_gene: TRBV5-1

CDR3aa: CASRRTGSYGYTF
j_gene: TRBJ1-2
v_gene: TRBV28

CDR3aa: CASSSGAVFGTQYF
j_gene: TRBJ2-5
v_gene: TRBV5-6

CDR3aa: CASSLTAANEKLFF
j_gene: TRBJ1-4
v_gene: TRBV12-3/TRBV12-4

CDR3aa: CASSLKGLSYTF
j_gene: TRBJ1-2
v_gene: TRBV28

CDR3aa: CSANRDGGTEAFF
j_gene: TRBJ1-1
v_gene: TRBV20-1

CDR3aa: CASSFRGDHTQYF
j_gene: TRBJ2-3
v_gene: TRBV19

CDR3aa: CASSQGTRSYEQYF
j_gene: TRBJ2-7
v_gene: TRBV4-1

CDR3aa: CAINEQGGDTEAFF
j_gene: TRBJ1-1
v_gene: TRBV10-3

CDR3aa: CSAIPADKGSVDTQYF
j_gene: TRBJ2-3
v_gene: TRBV20-1

CDR3aa: CSVDTGGANVLTF
j_gene: TRBJ2-6
v_gene: TRBV29-1

CDR3aa: CASSLRRQGNFYGYTF
j_gene: TRBJ1-2
v_gene: TRBV27

CDR3aa: CASSQRLDTDTQYF
j_gene: TRBJ2-3
v_gene: TRBV7-2

CDR3aa: CASSLGTGYSPLHF
j_gene: TRBJ1-6
v_gene: TRBV5-1

CDR3aa: CASSQSTGVKYEQYF
j_gene: TRBJ2-7
v_gene: TRBV14

CDR3aa: CSAGETSTHPDTQYF
j_gene: TRBJ2-3
v_gene: TRBV20-1

CDR3aa: CATSDLAGEEVDTQYF
j_gene: TRBJ2-3
v_gene: TRBV24-1

CDR3aa: CASSKGTVGETQYF
j_gene: TRBJ2-5
v_gene: TRBV7-2

CDR3aa: CASSLAGGGGDEQFF
j_gene: TRBJ2-1
v_gene: TRBV5-1

CDR3aa: CASSPTTTGSTEAFF
j_gene: TRBJ1-1
v_gene: TRBV7-9

CDR3aa: CAISLKAGSTEAFF
j_gene: TRBJ1-1
v_gene: TRBV10-3

CDR3aa: CASSQPGEGAETQYF
j_gene: TRBJ2-5
v_gene: TRBV6-1

CDR3aa: CSASSGGALVEQYF
j_gene: TRBJ2-7
v_gene: TRBV20-1

CDR3aa: CASSRQPTGWVYEQYF
j_gene: TRBJ2-7
v_gene: TRBV5-1

CDR3aa: CASSQGLGTSPNNEQFF
j_gene: TRBJ2-1
v_gene: TRBV4-3

CDR3aa: CASKGDYNEQFF
j_gene: TRBJ2-1
v_gene: TRBV7-2

CDR3aa: CASNPGQLNTEAFF
j_gene: TRBJ1-1
v_gene: TRBV9

CDR3aa: CASSPSVFTSTDTQYF
j_gene: TRBJ2-3
v_gene: TRBV18

CDR3aa: CSARVTSGGTGTQYF
j_gene: TRBJ2-5
v_gene: TRBV20-1

CDR3aa: CASSFKNYGYTF
j_gene: TRBJ1-2
v_gene: TRBV12-3/TRBV12-4

CDR3aa: CAWSTGVNTGELFF
j_gene: TRBJ2-2
v_gene: TRBV30

CDR3aa: CASAKTSGSRPNEQFF
j_gene: TRBJ2-1
v_gene: TRBV12-3/TRBV12-4

CDR3aa: CASSPPGRMNTEAFF
j_gene: TRBJ1-1
v_gene: TRBV19

CDR3aa: CASRTRGGVNTEAFF
j_gene: TRBJ1-1
v_gene: TRBV6-1

CDR3aa: CASSIVLMNTEAFF
j_gene: TRBJ1-1
v_gene: TRBV19

CDR3aa: CASSLAETDEQYF
j_gene: TRBJ2-7
v_gene: TRBV11-2

CDR3aa: CAWSGAGVYLVDEQYF
j_gene: TRBJ2-7
v_gene: TRBV30

CDR3aa: CSARGRGPDTEAFF
j_gene: TRBJ1-1
v_gene: TRBV20-1

CDR3aa: CASSWDRNSGANVLTF
j_gene: TRBJ2-6
v_gene: TRBV11-2

CDR3aa: CSASAGSGRSNEQFF
j_gene: TRBJ2-1
v_gene: TRBV20-1